This T cell receptor (beta chain) was profiled in a study of blood T cells in healthy people across ages. With a J-beta primer mix and a sample-barcoded 5' primer, a second PCR ran about 7 to 11 cycles. Tags on each cDNA molecule came from a template-switch adaptor with 12 random nucleotides. Each sample yielded at least 2.5 million CDR3-containing paired-end reads. MiXCR, applied by TCRdb to the 5' RACE reads, yields one record per CDR3 protein. Of about 670,000 distinct CDR3 sequences listed, under 65% are singletons. The sample holds many counts of this clonotype. Its antigen is currently unknown. General observations from the study: Unsorted PBMCs blocked a conclusive comparison of naive and antigen-experienced cells. In these data, TCR beta diversity tracked strongly with naive T cell percentage.

The CDR3 is 14 amino acids. Germline V lookup: CDR1 MNHEY, CDR2 SMNVEV (reference sequence). Between the trimmed V and J ends, which lost 6 bases and 4 bases, there was a span of 15 bases. Input material: blood. The chain uses TRBV27 and TRBJ1-2; TRBD1 is a possible D gene (6 bases). The sequence came from a woman of 80 years or more in good health. The CDR3 loop reads CASSKQGQAYGYTF. In DNA, the CDR3 is TGTGCCAGCAGCAAACAGGGTCAGGCCTATGGCTACACCTTC.